The clone carrying this TCR beta chain is a singleton in its sample. The sample originates from a study of blood T cell repertoires in COVID-19. Germline V gives CDR1 SGHDT, CDR2 YYEEEE. The CDR3 contains 12 residues. Trimming removed 4 bases from V and 15 bases from J, with 17 bases in between. The method was immunoSEQ multiplex PCR; TCRdb's version includes in-frame clones alone and lacks a portion of them. This sample carries 55,000 to 75,000 clones, around 83% of them seen once, and the ten largest clones take over 4%. The sequenced material came from peripheral blood. The clonotype comes from a man aged 50 or older with acute or convalescent COVID-19. V usage is TRBV5-6 and J usage is TRBJ2-1; possible D gene TRBD1, 5 bases. The CDR3 bases are TGTGCCAGCAGCGCCAGGACAACTGATCCGTTCTTC. Translation: CASSARTTDPFF. Looking up the rest from reference TRBV5-6 and TRBJ2-1 gives the full variable domain: DAGVTQSPTHLIKTRGQQVTLRCSPKSGHDTVSWYQQALGQGPQFIFQYYEEEERQRGNFPDRFSGHQFPNYSSELNVNALLLGDSALYLCASSARTTDPFFGPGTRLTVL.